This T cell receptor (beta chain) was sequenced during a study of T-cell reconstitution after alpha-beta-depleted transplantation in children (dated by TCRdb to about 2016). With regard to the full study: T-cell immune reconstitution after TCRalphabeta/CD19-depleted allogeneic hematopoietic cell transplantation in children was quantitatively tracked in the study by means of TCR repertoire profiling.

As encoded in the germline V gene, CDR1 is ENHRY while CDR2 is SYGVKD. The junction shows trimming of 4 bases on V and 1 base on J, plus 3 bases between the germline ends. Including the terminal cysteine and phenylalanine, the CDR3 comprises 12 residues. The read is trimmed to its CDR3 DNA, 36 bases read in frame from base 1. Library method: PCR. The instrument given in TCRdb is Illumina HiSeq 2500. TCR libraries were prepared with molecular barcoding, using unique molecular identifiers to normalize TCRbeta repertoire quantification. In-frame beta chains were kept once TCRdb had trimmed the public reads at Q25 with fastp and called clones with MiXCR. Under each unique CDR3 protein, matching rows form one entry showing the most common genes and DNA. Within this sample are fewer than 350,000 distinct CDR3 sequences, with roughly a tenth of them counted one time only. Jointly, the top ten make up approximately 7.6% of the sample.

The treatment or condition label on this specimen signifies: allogeneic hematopoietic cell transplantation with graft depleted of TCRalphabeta T cells and CD19 B cells. Transplant recipients were children who received TCRalphabeta/CD19-depleted allogeneic hematopoietic cell grafts. To note about this clonotype: This receptor's antigen is unknown. No base qualities exist here, and no much larger clone lies one base off it.

Findings and caveats that apply to the study as a whole: The apparently early alphabetaT-cell count recovery about two months after transplant was reportedly dependent on only several hundred rapidly expanded clones derived from non-depleted graft cells. In some patients, the high TCRbeta diversity seen at day 60 was put down to recipient T cells and intrathymic progenitors that had survived conditioning. Over subsequent months, a decline in hyperexpanded clone frequencies was noted, and after one year, T-cell counts and TCRbeta diversity were mostly ascribed to newly produced T cells.

The input for sequencing was PBMCs, taken before TCRalphabeta/CD19-depleted stem cell transplant. The chain couples TRBV10-3 to TRBJ2-3; the D segment cannot be called with confidence. This clonotype was sampled from a boy younger than two with acute myeloid leukemia, due to receive a stem cell transplant. CDR3 region: CAISGGTDTQYF. The sequenced DNA is TGTGCCATCAGTGGGGGCACAGATACGCAGTATTTT.